The 5 T cell receptor beta chains in this list originate from one sample, sequenced in a study of shared clonotypes between healthy human individuals (dated by TCRdb to the early 2020s). The receptor library was made with the immunoSEQ multiplex PCR assay. TCRdb provides this immuneACCESS table in a form limited to in-frame rearrangements. Some clones are lacking; in checked studies, under half of them reflect an unresolved V gene, and why the rest are absent is not known. The table for this sample lists 2,500,000 or so clones; over 85% of them were counted only once. The ten largest clones capture over 0.12% of the sample. Specimen: naive CD4+ T cells sorted from blood. The cell subset or site label for this specimen denotes: CD45RA+ positively selected. These receptors came from a man between 18 and 29 years old in good health.

The table lists this clone with a few counts. The genes are TRBV10-2 and TRBJ1-1; TRBD1 matches at 7 bases. Germline V gene sequence: CDR1 WSHSY, CDR2 SAAADI. CDR3 length: 14 amino acids. Trimming removed 6 bases from V and 0 bases from J; junction bases left unmatched: 4. This chain's CDR3 is CASRQGSVNTEAFF. CDR3 nucleotide sequence: TGCGCCAGCAGACAGGGGAGCGTGAACACTGAAGCTTTCTTT.

The gene calls are TRBV7-2 and TRBJ1-1, with D possibly TRBD1 on 6 matching bases. Deletions cut 2 bases from V and 7 bases from J, with 17 bases between. The CDR3 is 15 amino acids. The germline V gene has CDR1 SGHTA and CDR2 FQGNSA. For the CDR3, the DNA is TGTGCCAGCAGCTTAAGCGGCCAGGGGAACCATGAAGCTTTCTTT. Residues: CASSLSGQGNHEAFF.

The chain recombines TRBV9 with TRBJ2-6; 14 bases agree with TRBD2. V shed 0 bases and J 0 bases; nucleotides not matched to a gene: 5. The CDR3 has 20 amino acids. Germline V gene sequence: CDR1 SGDLS, CDR2 YYNGEE. CDR3 protein: CASSVAGLAGGTSGANVLTF. Written as DNA, the CDR3 is TGTGCCAGCAGCGTAGCTGGACTAGCGGGAGGAACCTCTGGGGCCAACGTCCTGACTTTC.

This sequence joins TRBV7-3 and TRBJ2-3; 9 bases are a match to TRBD2. Unmatched junction bases numbered 5, after V lost 2 bases and J lost 5 bases. The CDR3 consists of 15 residues. Per germline, CDR1 SGHTA and CDR2 FQGTGA. The CDR3 region is CASSLAGGPIDTQYF. CDR3 sequence (DNA): TGTGCCAGCAGCTTAGCGGGGGGGCCTATAGATACGCAGTATTTT.

The chain recombines TRBV5-1 with TRBJ1-6, with D perhaps matching TRBD1 (5 bases). Trimming shortened V by 10 bases and J by 6 bases, and 14 bases separated the two germline ends. Germline V gives CDR1 SGHRS, CDR2 YFSETQ. This CDR3 comprises 13 residues. The CDR3 nucleotides are TGCGCCTCGGGGACTTCTGGTAATTCACCCCTCCACTTT. It codes for CASGTSGNSPLHF.